This T cell receptor (beta chain) derives from a study of blood T cells in healthy people across ages. Study conclusions and caveats: Older age coincided with a roughly linear decline in TCR beta diversity per million T cells.

The J segment lost 8 bases and the V segment lost 5 bases, leaving 14 bases of the junction unmatched. This CDR3 has 17 residues. CDR1 is KGHDR, CDR2 SFDVKD, per germline. A note on this clonotype: Its antigen is unknown.

Together with a sample-barcoded 5' primer, a J-beta primer mix was included in a second PCR lasting roughly 6 to 12 cycles. MiXCR was run by TCRdb on the 5' RACE reads, yielding one entry per CDR3 protein. The sample holds approximately 810,000 distinct CDR3 sequences, 35% to 40% seen once. Isolation recovered at least 7 million PBMCs from every sample. Sequences were obtained from blood. The sequence was collected from a young man in good health. The chain joins TRBV24-1 to TRBJ2-1, with TRBD2 matching over 10 bases. The CDR3 spells CATSGPPASGSSYEQFF. In DNA, the CDR3 is TGTGCCACCAGTGGACCCCCGGCTAGCGGGAGTTCCTATGAGCAGTTCTTC.